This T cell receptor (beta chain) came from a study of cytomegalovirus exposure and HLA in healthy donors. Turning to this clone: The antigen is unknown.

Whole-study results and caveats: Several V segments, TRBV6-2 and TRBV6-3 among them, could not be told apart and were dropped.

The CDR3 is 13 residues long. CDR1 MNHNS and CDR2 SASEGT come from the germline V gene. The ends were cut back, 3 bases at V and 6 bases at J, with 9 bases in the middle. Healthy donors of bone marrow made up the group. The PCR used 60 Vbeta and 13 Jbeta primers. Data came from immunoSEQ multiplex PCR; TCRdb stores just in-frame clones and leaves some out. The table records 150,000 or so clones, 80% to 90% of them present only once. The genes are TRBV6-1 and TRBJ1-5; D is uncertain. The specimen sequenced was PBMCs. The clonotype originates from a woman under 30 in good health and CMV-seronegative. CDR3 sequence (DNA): TGTGCCAGCAGTGACGCGGCTACTCAGCCCCAGCATTTT. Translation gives CASSDAATQPQHF.